The present entry profiles one TCR beta chain with its context. Its antigen specificity is not known. No base quality information exists; no much larger clone differs at one position. The CDR3 measures 14 amino acids from cysteine to phenylalanine. Only the CDR3 region is kept as DNA, spanning 42 bases read in frame from base 1. The germline V gene supplies CDR1 SGHVS and CDR2 FNYEAQ. V ends up 1 base short and J 0 bases short, with an unmatched junction base count of 0. A total of roughly 31 patients with locally advanced or metastatic urothelial carcinoma, treated at Memorial Sloan Kettering on a trial protocol, made up the cohort. Peripheral blood mononuclear cells were collected pretreatment and during treatment, with between 1 and 8 total time points obtained per patient. The Qiagen DNeasy Blood extraction kit was used to purify genomic DNA from total PBMCs and tumor samples. PBMCs were collected pretreatment and during treatment and were isolated and stored as previously described.

The sample originates from a study of PD-L1 blockade in urothelial cancer (dated by TCRdb to between 2016 and 2019). Background on the whole study: All patients started therapy around 2014 and received atezolizumab 1,200 mg intravenously every 3 weeks. About nine tenths of the roughly 29 patients were identified as males with urothelial cancer of bladder origin, and a prior smoking history was reported by 18 of 29 patients. Patients had an ECOG performance status of 0 or 1 and had received between 0 and 3 prior chemotherapy regimens. Blood samples were analyzed at 3 weeks after treatment start (second dose) and at 6 weeks after treatment start. Blood samples gave median yields of 141,255 T cells and over 80,000 unique TCRs, along with a median clonality of about 0.084. The study, an exploratory multi-omic analysis, examined somatic, immune and clinical correlates of response to PD-L1 blockade with atezolizumab in urothelial cancer. Pretreatment tumor samples and matched peripheral blood, collected serially before and after atezolizumab treatment, underwent TCR sequencing. Durable clinical benefit was defined as progression-free survival longer than 6 months, and TCR features were also tested against progression-free and overall survival. In the same patients, whole exome sequencing and RNA sequencing of pretreatment tumors were performed in addition to TCR sequencing. Durable clinical benefit was achieved by nine patients but not by the remaining 20. Pretreatment blood TCR-seq was available for under 35 patients, at least one posttreatment blood collection was obtained for around 24 patients, and tumor TCR-seq was available for around 24 patients.

What the authors observed across the whole study: Because the sample size was small (n of about 27) and many of the analyses were exploratory, the results are meant to be hypothesis-generating. A pretreatment peripheral blood TCR clonality below the median was linked to improved progression-free and overall survival. Patients with durable benefit showed greater expansion of tumor-associated TCR clones in peripheral blood 3 weeks after starting treatment (n ≈ 21, p = 0.022).

Synthetic TCR analog templates were spiked into each PCR to estimate absolute template abundance from read counts. The immunoSEQ assay was used to amplify TCRbeta CDR3 regions from genomic DNA with bias-controlled V and J gene primers. Sequencing of rearranged TCRbeta segments was performed at approximately 20X coverage. The original methods were these. Clustering was used to correct sequencing errors, and CDR3s were annotated against IMGT so that V, D and J genes could be assigned. Downstream analyses used only productive TCRbeta rearrangements, leaving out any out-of-frame or stop-codon sequences. To compute clonality, Shannon entropy was normalized by the log of the number of unique productive sequences and then subtracted from one. Clones differing between time points or between blood and tumor were identified using Fisher's exact test with Benjamini-Hochberg correction, with an adjusted p below 0.01 applied as the threshold. This is the immuneACCESS table as TCRdb keeps it, with only in-frame sequences that have V and J called. A part of the clones is gone; compared with another copy, unresolved V genes explain less than half, and the rest is unexplained. That table is the source of V, J and clone size, and D and trimming were worked out from the DNA. The sample table shows 90,000 to 120,000 clones, and about 91% are seen once. The ten biggest clones cover around 0.92% of the sample.

Sequencing was performed on PBMCs, taken around atezolizumab (anti-PD-L1) treatment. This sequence was found in a woman aged 80 or older with urothelial cancer. The chain joins TRBV7-6 to TRBJ2-7, with TRBD1 matching 7 junction bases. The CDR3 reads as follows: CASSLGDSSYEQYF. At the DNA level, the sequence is TGTGCCAGCAGCTTAGGGGACAGCTCCTACGAGCAGTACTTC.